This entry describes one T cell receptor (beta chain). The antigen is unknown. At one boundary the junction diverges from the germline segment, which might be a read error. This CDR3 region has 18 residues. Germline CDR1 and CDR2: DFQATT and SNEGSKA (reference sequence). This entry is derived from a study of post-analysis software for immune sequencing data. The overall study: Relapsing-remitting, secondary progressive and progressive-relapsing multiple sclerosis were all included among the disease courses. General study points: Elevated frequency relative to controls characterized about 5 TRBV segments in patients, TRBV5-6, TRBV5-1 and TRBV20-1 among them. Controls significantly exceeded multiple sclerosis patients in normalized Chao1 diversity.

TCR beta libraries were prepared from cDNA with unique molecular identifiers. TCRdb passed the PCR reads through MiXCR, listing each CDR3 protein once. Of approximately 250,000 distinct CDR3 sequences listed, 30% to 45% are singletons. The chain carries TRBV20-1 and TRBJ2-1, with D tentatively TRBD1 (6 bases). The source material was blood. This receptor was identified in a girl between 5 and 17 years old with multiple sclerosis. CDR3 sequence: CSASGQSGDQRSCNEQFF. CDR3 coding DNA: TGCAGTGCTAGTGGGCAGTCAGGGGATCAGAGGTCCTGCAATGAGCAGTTCTTC.